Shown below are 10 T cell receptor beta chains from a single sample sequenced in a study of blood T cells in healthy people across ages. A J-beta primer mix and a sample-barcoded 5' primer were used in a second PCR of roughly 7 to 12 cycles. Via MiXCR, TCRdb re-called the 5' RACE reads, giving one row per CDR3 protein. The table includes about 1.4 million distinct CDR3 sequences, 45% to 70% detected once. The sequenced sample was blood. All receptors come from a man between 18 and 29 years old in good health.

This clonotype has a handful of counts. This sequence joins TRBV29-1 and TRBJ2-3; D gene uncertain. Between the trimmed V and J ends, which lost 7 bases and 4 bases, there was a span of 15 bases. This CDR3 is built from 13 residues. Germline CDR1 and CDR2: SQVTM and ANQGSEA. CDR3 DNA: TGCAGCGGAAAAAATCAGGCCTCAGATACGCAGTATTTT. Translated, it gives CSGKNQASDTQYF.

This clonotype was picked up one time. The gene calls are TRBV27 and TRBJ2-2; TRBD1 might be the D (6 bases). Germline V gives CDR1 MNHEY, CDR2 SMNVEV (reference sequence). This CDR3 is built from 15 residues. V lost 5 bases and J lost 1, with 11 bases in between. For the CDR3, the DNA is TGTGCCAGCAGTGTCAGGGACATGAACACCGGGGAGCTGTTTTTT. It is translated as CASSVRDMNTGELFF.

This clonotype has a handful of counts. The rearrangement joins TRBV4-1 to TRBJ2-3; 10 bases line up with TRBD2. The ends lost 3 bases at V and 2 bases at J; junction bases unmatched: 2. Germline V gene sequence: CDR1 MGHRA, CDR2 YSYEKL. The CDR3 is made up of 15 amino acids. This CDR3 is CASSQGLAFTDTQYF. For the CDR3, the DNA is TGCGCCAGCAGCCAGGGACTAGCGTTCACAGATACGCAGTATTTT.

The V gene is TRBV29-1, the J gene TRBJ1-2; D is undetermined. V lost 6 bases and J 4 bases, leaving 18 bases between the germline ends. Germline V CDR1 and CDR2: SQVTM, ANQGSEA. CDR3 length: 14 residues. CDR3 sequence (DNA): TGCAGCGTCTCTCCTGAGGAAGGGTTCTATGGCTACACCTTC. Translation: CSVSPEEGFYGYTF.

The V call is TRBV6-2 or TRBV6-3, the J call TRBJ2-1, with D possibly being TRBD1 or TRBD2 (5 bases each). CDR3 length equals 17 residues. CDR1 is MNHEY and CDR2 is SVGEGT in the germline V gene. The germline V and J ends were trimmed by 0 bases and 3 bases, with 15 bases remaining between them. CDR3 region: CASSYSKDGANYNEQFF. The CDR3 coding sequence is TGTGCCAGCAGTTACTCGAAGGACGGGGCAAACTACAATGAGCAGTTCTTC.

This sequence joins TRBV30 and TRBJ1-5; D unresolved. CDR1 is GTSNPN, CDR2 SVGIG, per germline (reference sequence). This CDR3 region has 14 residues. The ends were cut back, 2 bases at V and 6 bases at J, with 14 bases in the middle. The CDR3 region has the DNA TGTGCCTGGAGTCTTTCAACCGCGTCTCAGCCCCAGCATTTT. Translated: CAWSLSTASQPQHF.

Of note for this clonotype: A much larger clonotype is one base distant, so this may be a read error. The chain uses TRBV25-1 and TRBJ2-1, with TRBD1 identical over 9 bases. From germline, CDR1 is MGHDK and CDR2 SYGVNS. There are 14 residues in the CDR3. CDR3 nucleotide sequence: TGTGCCAGCAGGGGACAGGGAGAAAGGCATGAGCAGTTGTTC. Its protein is CASRGQGERHEQLF.

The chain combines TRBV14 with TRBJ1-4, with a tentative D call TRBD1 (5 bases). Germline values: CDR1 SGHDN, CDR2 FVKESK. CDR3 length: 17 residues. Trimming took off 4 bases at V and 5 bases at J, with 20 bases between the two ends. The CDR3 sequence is CASSPPSAGRWNEKLFF. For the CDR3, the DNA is TGTGCCAGCAGCCCTCCATCGGCGGGGCGATGGAATGAAAAACTGTTTTTT.

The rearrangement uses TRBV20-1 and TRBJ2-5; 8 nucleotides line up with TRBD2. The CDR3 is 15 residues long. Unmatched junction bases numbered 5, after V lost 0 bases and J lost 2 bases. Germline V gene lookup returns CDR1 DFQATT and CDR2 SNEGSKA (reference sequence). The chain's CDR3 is CSARDPSGRQETQYF. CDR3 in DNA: TGCAGTGCTAGAGACCCTAGCGGGCGTCAAGAGACCCAGTACTTC.

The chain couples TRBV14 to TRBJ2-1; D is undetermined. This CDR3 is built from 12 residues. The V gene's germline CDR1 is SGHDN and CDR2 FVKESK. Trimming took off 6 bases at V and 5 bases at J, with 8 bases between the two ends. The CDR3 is CASRKGHNEQFF. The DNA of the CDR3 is TGTGCCAGCAGGAAGGGCCACAATGAGCAGTTCTTC.